These 28 T cell receptor beta chains were all obtained from the same sample, sequenced in a study of early T cells in non-severe SARS-CoV-2 infection. TCRdb independently ran MiXCR on the 5' RACE reads; one entry per CDR3 protein. The sample holds about 75,000 distinct CDR3 sequences, roughly 12% seen once. The sample was whole blood, taken at baseline. Receptors were obtained from an adult who was a healthcare worker with PCR-confirmed SARS-CoV-2 infection or an uninfected control (not recorded which).

Comments on this clonotype: Possible read error: a much larger clone is one base away. This rearrangement joins TRBV5-8 to TRBJ2-1, with unresolved D. Trimming removed 9 bases at V and 4 bases at J, with 8 bases between. CDR1 SGHTS and CDR2 YDEGEE come from the germline V gene. This CDR3 has 11 residues. CDR3 protein: CANRNYNEQFF. The CDR3 DNA reads TGTGCCAACAGAAATTACAATGAGCAGTTCTTC.

This clonotype was picked up a small number of times. V and J are TRBV28 and TRBJ1-2, with a tentative D call TRBD1 (6 bases). The CDR3 loop spans 14 amino acids. The germline V and J ends were trimmed by 6 bases and 4 bases, with 15 bases remaining between them. Germline V CDR1 and CDR2: MDHEN, SYDVKM. CDR3 residues: CASSSQGPPYGYTF. CDR3 DNA sequence: TGTGCCAGCAGCTCACAGGGCCCCCCCTATGGCTACACCTTC.

This clonotype has ten or more counts. An end of the junction differs from the germline gene, which may be a read error. The chain couples TRBV7-2 to TRBJ2-7; 10 bases fit TRBD2. CDR3 length equals 12 residues. Looked up from germline, CDR1 is SGHTA and CDR2 is FQGNSA. In DNA form, the CDR3 reads TGTGCCAGCAGCTTTTCTAGCGGGGGTCGCATCTTC. Protein: CASSFSSGGRIF.

The chain is built from TRBV4-2 and TRBJ2-3, with 7 bases fitting TRBD2. The CDR3 consists of 13 residues. The junction had 6 bases not matched to a gene; V was cut back by 6 bases and J by 6 bases. Germline assignment: CDR1 LGHNA and CDR2 YNFKEQ. CDR3 DNA sequence: TGTGCCAGCAGGGAGGCGGGGGTGGATACGCAGTATTTT. Protein: CASREAGVDTQYF.

Ten or more counts support this clonotype. CDR3 in DNA: TGTGCCAGCAGCCCCGCGGGGGGCGGCGAGCAGTTCTTC. It encodes CASSPAGGGEQFF. V usage is TRBV3-1 and J usage is TRBJ2-1; TRBD2 agrees at 8 bases. The CDR3 is made up of 13 amino acids. Germline V gene data show CDR1 as LGHDT and CDR2 as YNNKEL (reference sequence). After removal of 4 bases from V and 10 bases from J, the junction contained 6 bases not matched to a gene.

The V and J genes are TRBV28 and TRBJ2-5; D perhaps matches TRBD2 (6 bases). Deletions cut 1 base from V and 4 bases from J, with 16 bases between. The CDR3 runs to 16 residues. Per the germline V gene, CDR1 is MDHEN and CDR2 is SYDVKM. CDR3 region: CASSLSRRPRGETQYF. CDR3 DNA sequence: TGTGCCAGCAGTTTATCGCGTAGGCCGCGGGGAGAGACCCAGTACTTC.

This clonotype has more than one count but fewer than ten. The genes are TRBV2 and TRBJ2-7; maybe TRBD1 (6 bases). V lost 3 bases and J 4 bases, leaving 16 bases between the germline ends. Germline V lookup: CDR1 SNHLY, CDR2 FYNNEI. CDR3 length: 15 residues. CDR3 protein: CASSDPGTSLYEQYF. CDR3 nucleotides: TGTGCCAGCAGTGACCCCGGGACATCCCTATACGAGCAGTACTTC.

This clonotype has just a few counts. This chain joins TRBV7-7 and TRBJ2-5, with 7 bases matching TRBD2. This CDR3 is built from 14 residues. The trim removed 1 base at V and 3 bases at J, leaving 2 bases unmatched. From germline, CDR1 is SSHAT and CDR2 FNYEAQ (reference sequence). DNA for the CDR3: TGTGCCAGCAGCTTAGACGGGACTAAAGAGACCCAGTACTTC. It encodes CASSLDGTKETQYF.

The sample holds a few counts of this clonotype. This chain connects TRBV10-3 to TRBJ1-1; 10 bases align to TRBD1. Germline V lookup: CDR1 ENHRY, CDR2 SYGVKD. Unmatched junction bases numbered 6, after V lost 4 bases and J lost 1 base. This CDR3 spans 16 amino acids. The CDR3 nucleotides are TGTGCCATCAGTGGACAGGGGGCGATGGGGAACACTGAAGCTTTCTTT. Translating it yields CAISGQGAMGNTEAFF.

This clonotype was detected ten times or more. The chain recombines TRBV28 with TRBJ2-1; D is ambiguous. The V and J ends lost 5 bases and 5 bases respectively, with 19 bases between them. The CDR3 contains 16 residues. The germline V gene encodes CDR1 MDHEN and CDR2 SYDVKM. In DNA form, the CDR3 reads TGTGCCAGCAGTCCCTACCGACCGGACGGGCACAATGAGCAGTTCTTC. Its translation: CASSPYRPDGHNEQFF.

This clonotype was counted many times. This chain uses TRBV12-3 or TRBV12-4 with TRBJ1-3, with 9 bases identical to TRBD1. The CDR3 totals 14 residues. The V segment lost 7 bases and the J segment 3 bases; nucleotides outside the gene matches: 4. CDR3 sequence: CASTPTGGGNTIYF. The CDR3 bases are TGTGCCAGCACCCCGACAGGGGGTGGAAACACCATATATTTT.

This clonotype was observed a few times. This rearrangement joins TRBV11-1 to TRBJ2-7; the match to TRBD1 covers 8 bases. Germline V gene data show CDR1 as SGHAT and CDR2 as FQDESV (reference sequence). This CDR3 is built from 13 residues. Trimming cost V 5 bases and J 6 bases; bases outside gene matches: 6. CDR3 nucleotide sequence: TGTGCCAGCAGCAACGGACAGGGCCGCGAGCAGTACTTC. Protein sequence: CASSNGQGREQYF.

The chain carries TRBV6-5 and TRBJ1-2, with TRBD1 matching 8 bases. The V and J ends lost 4 bases and 4 bases, in that order; junction bases with no gene match: 5. This CDR3 spans 14 amino acids. Per germline, CDR1 MNHEY and CDR2 SVGAGI. CDR3 DNA sequence: TGTGCCAGCAGTTCCGGGACAGGCGCCTATGGCTACACCTTC. Amino acids: CASSSGTGAYGYTF.

This chain connects TRBV29-1 to TRBJ1-1; D is unresolved. V shed 5 bases and J shed 2 bases, with 9 bases lying between them. CDR1 is SQVTM, CDR2 ANQGSEA, per germline. The CDR3 is 12 amino acids. CDR3 nucleotide sequence: TGCAGCGTTTCCCAGTCTAACACTGAAGCTTTCTTT. This sequence encodes CSVSQSNTEAFF.

This clonotype has more than one count but fewer than ten. The chain is built from TRBV7-6 and TRBJ2-2; D is possibly TRBD1 or TRBD2 (5 bases each). V shed 7 bases and J shed 2 bases, with 17 bases lying between them. The CDR3 spans 16 residues. Germline V gene data show CDR1 as SGHVS and CDR2 as FNYEAQ. The CDR3 sequence: CASTLDRDPNTGELFF. CDR3 in DNA: TGTGCCAGCACTCTAGACCGGGACCCTAACACCGGGGAGCTGTTTTTT.

Many counts were recorded for this clonotype. The V gene is TRBV5-4, the J gene TRBJ1-1, with a tentative D call TRBD1 (5 bases). Per germline, CDR1 SGHNT and CDR2 YYREEE (reference sequence). Between the trimmed V and J ends, which lost 0 bases and 8 bases, there was a span of 11 bases. The CDR3 has 13 amino acids. The CDR3 bases are TGTGCCAGCAGCTTGGCCGGGGGACTAGAAGCTTTCTTT. Its translation: CASSLAGGLEAFF.

The chain combines TRBV12-3 or TRBV12-4 with TRBJ2-3; the D gene could be TRBD1 or TRBD2 (5 bases each). The CDR3 is 13 amino acids. V was trimmed by 2 bases and J by 6 bases, leaving 9 bases between them. CDR3 sequence reads: CASSLQGGDTQYF. The CDR3, as DNA: TGTGCCAGCAGTTTACAGGGCGGGGATACGCAGTATTTT.

This clonotype has just a few counts. The chain couples TRBV9 to TRBJ1-1; D unresolved. The CDR3 covers 18 residues. From germline, CDR1 is SGDLS and CDR2 YYNGEE. Deletions cut 1 base from V and 6 bases from J, with 25 bases between. The CDR3 spells CASSVRGNGAGWSAEAFF. CDR3 nucleotide sequence: TGTGCCAGCAGCGTACGGGGAAATGGTGCAGGCTGGAGCGCTGAAGCTTTCTTT. The whole variable domain, filled in from reference TRBV9 and TRBJ1-1, reads DSGVTQTPKHLITATGQRVTLRCSPRSGDLSVYWYQQSLDQGLQFLIQYYNGEERAKGNILERFSAQQFPDLHSELNLSSLELGDSALYFCASSVRGNGAGWSAEAFFGQGTRLTVV.

In this sample, this clonotype turned up many times. The chain combines TRBV12-5 with TRBJ1-4; no firm D call. The CDR3 is made up of 16 amino acids. Trimming pared 7 bases from V and 0 bases from J, leaving 15 bases between. Germline lookup yields CDR1 LGHNT and CDR2 FRNRAP. The CDR3 protein is CASAPGIHSTNEKLFF. As DNA, the CDR3 is TGTGCTAGTGCTCCGGGGATACATTCAACTAATGAAAAACTGTTTTTT. Variable domain in full (rest from reference TRBV12-5 and TRBJ1-4): DARVTQTPRHKVTEMGQEVTMRCQPILGHNTVFWYRQTMMQGLELLAYFRNRAPLDDSGMPKDRFSAEMPDATLATLKIQPSEPRDSAVYFCASAPGIHSTNEKLFFGSGTQLSVL.

V and J are TRBV2 and TRBJ1-5; D not resolved. This CDR3 has 15 amino acids. Germline loops: CDR1 SNHLY, CDR2 FYNNEI. With 6 bases removed from V and 0 bases from J, the gap between germline ends came to 12 bases. CDR3 sequence reads: CASRSLRVSNQPQHF. CDR3 DNA sequence: TGTGCCAGCAGGAGTTTGAGGGTTAGCAATCAGCCCCAGCATTTT.

The chain has TRBV15 and TRBJ2-3; D gene unclear. The CDR3 extends over 13 amino acids. V dropped 4 bases and J dropped 5 bases, with 10 bases sitting between them. Looked up from germline, CDR1 is LNHNV and CDR2 is YYDKDF (reference sequence). The CDR3 nucleotides are TGTGCCACCAGCACGTTGACCGAAGATACGCAGTATTTT. Translated, it gives CATSTLTEDTQYF.

This clonotype has more than one count but fewer than ten. The chain has TRBV13 and TRBJ2-4; D might be TRBD1 (6 bases). Looked up from germline, CDR1 is PRHDT and CDR2 is FYEKMQ (reference sequence). The CDR3 contains 16 residues. V lost 1 base, J lost 0 bases, and 10 bases lay in between. The CDR3 DNA is TGTGCCAGCAGCTTAGCGGGACAACTAGCCAAAAACATTCAGTACTTC. This gives the protein CASSLAGQLAKNIQYF.

The sample holds many counts of this clonotype. The rearrangement links TRBV4-3 to TRBJ2-5, with D perhaps matching TRBD2 (6 bases). Germline-derived CDR1 and CDR2 are LGHNA and YSLEER. The length of the CDR3 is 14 residues. V was pared by 1 base and J by 3 bases, with 9 bases between. For the CDR3, the DNA is TGCGCCAGCAGCCAAGGACTAGTGGAAGAGACCCAGTACTTC. Translating gives CASSQGLVEETQYF.

This clonotype came up many times. The J gene is TRBJ2-1, the V gene TRBV7-2; TRBD2 might be the D (6 bases). CDR1 and CDR2 from the germline V gene are SGHTA and FQGNSA. With 5 bases removed from V and 7 bases from J, the gap between germline ends came to 12 bases. The CDR3 sequence is 13 residues long. CDR3 in amino acids: CASSPLGGNEQFF. In DNA, the CDR3 is TGTGCCAGCAGCCCCCTGGGGGGAAATGAGCAGTTCTTC.

Remarks on this clonotype: One end of the junction is discordant with germline, which a read error may explain. The V call is TRBV27, the J call TRBJ1-1, with D perhaps matching TRBD1 (5 bases). The germline V gene has CDR1 MNHEY and CDR2 SMNVEV (reference sequence). There are 14 residues in the CDR3. CDR3 sequence reads: CASSFGQVNTEAFF. The CDR3 DNA follows: TGTGCCAGCAGTTTCGGACAAGTGAACACTGAAGCCTTCTTT.

On this clonotype: One junction end disagrees with the germline gene, perhaps due to a read error. This chain links TRBV7-9 with TRBJ1-3, with 7 bases aligning to TRBD1. CDR1 and CDR2 from the germline V gene are SEHNR and FQNEAQ (reference sequence). The CDR3 is made up of 16 amino acids. CDR3 sequence: CVSSPADRISGNTIYF. The CDR3 DNA reads TGTGTCAGCAGCCCCGCGGACAGGATCTCTGGTAACACCATATATTTT.

The sample holds many counts of this clonotype. V and J are TRBV20-1 and TRBJ2-3, with a weak D call TRBD2 (7 bases). V was shortened by 6 bases and J by 5 bases, with 21 bases between the two germline ends. The CDR3 spans 15 residues. Looked up from germline, CDR1 is DFQATT and CDR2 is SNEGSKA (reference sequence). The CDR3 region is CSASSQTGRGDTQYF. Here the CDR3 DNA reads TGCAGTGCGAGCTCTCAAACAGGGAGGGGAGATACGCAGTATTTT.

This clonotype was seen many times. The chain combines TRBV7-2 with TRBJ2-5, with D perhaps assigned TRBD1 or TRBD2 (5 bases each). Trimming stripped 5 bases from V and 5 bases from J, with 15 bases between. The CDR3 extends over 14 amino acids. Per the germline V gene, CDR1 is SGHTA and CDR2 is FQGNSA. CDR3 loop: CASSTGTVRETQYF. Here the CDR3 DNA reads TGTGCCAGCAGCACCGGGACCGTTCGCGAGACCCAGTACTTC.